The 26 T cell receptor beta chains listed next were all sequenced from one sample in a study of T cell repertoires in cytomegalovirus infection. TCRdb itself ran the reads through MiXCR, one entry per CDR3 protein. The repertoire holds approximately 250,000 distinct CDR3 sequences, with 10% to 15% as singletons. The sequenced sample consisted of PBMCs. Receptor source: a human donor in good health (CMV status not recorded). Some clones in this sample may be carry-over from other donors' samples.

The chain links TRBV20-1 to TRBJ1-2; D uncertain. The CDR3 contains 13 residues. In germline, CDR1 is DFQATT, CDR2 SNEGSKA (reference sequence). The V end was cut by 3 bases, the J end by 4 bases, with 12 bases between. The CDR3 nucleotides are TGCAGTGCTAGTAAGGCAGTCGGCTATGGCTACACCTTC. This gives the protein CSASKAVGYGYTF.

CDR3 in amino acids: CASSYVNQPQHF. CDR3 bases: TGTGCCAGCAGTTACGTGAATCAGCCCCAGCATTTT. The chain is built from TRBV6-2 or TRBV6-3 and TRBJ1-5; D is ambiguous. The V and J ends lost 2 bases and 4 bases respectively, with 3 bases between them. The CDR3 extends over 12 amino acids. From germline, CDR1 is MNHEY and CDR2 SVGEGT.

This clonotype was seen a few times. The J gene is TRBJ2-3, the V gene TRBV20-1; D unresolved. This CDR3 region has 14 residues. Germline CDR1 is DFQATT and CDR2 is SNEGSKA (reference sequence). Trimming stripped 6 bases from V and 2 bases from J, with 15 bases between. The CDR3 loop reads CSAPTPTLTDTQYF. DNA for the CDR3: TGCAGTGCCCCAACCCCGACTCTCACAGATACGCAGTATTTT.

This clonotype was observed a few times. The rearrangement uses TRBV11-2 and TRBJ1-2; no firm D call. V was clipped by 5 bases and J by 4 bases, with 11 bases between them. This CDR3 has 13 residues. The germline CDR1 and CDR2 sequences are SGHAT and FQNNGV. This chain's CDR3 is CASSTHPFYGYTF. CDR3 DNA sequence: TGTGCCAGCAGCACCCACCCATTCTATGGCTACACCTTC.

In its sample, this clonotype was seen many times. The CDR3: CASSMGLAGLPYEQYF. The CDR3, as DNA: TGTGCCAGTAGTATGGGGCTAGCGGGTTTACCCTACGAGCAGTACTTC. This rearrangement joins TRBV19 to TRBJ2-7; 8 bases map to TRBD2. Trimming took 3 bases from V and 2 from J; bases not matched to a gene: 9. Per the germline V gene, CDR1 is LNHDA and CDR2 is SQIVND (reference sequence). This CDR3 has 16 residues.

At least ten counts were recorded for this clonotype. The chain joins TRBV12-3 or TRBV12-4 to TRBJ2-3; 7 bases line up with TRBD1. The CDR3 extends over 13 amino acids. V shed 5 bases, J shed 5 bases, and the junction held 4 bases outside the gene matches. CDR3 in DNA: TGTGCCAGCAGTCCGACAGGGCAAGATACGCAGTATTTT. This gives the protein CASSPTGQDTQYF.

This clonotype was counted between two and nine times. The CDR3 bases are TGCAGCGTTGCCGACAGTCCGGGTCGTGAAAAACTGTTTTTT. Translated: CSVADSPGREKLFF. The V and J genes are TRBV29-1 and TRBJ1-4; perhaps TRBD1 as D (5 bases). The CDR3 is 14 residues long. CDR1 is SQVTM, CDR2 ANQGSEA, per germline. Trimming cost V 4 bases and J 7 bases, with 16 bases left between them.

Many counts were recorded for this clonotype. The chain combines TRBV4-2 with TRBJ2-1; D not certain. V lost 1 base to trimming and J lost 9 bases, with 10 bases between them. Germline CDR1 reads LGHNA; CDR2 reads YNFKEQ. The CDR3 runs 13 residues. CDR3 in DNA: TGTGCCAGCAGCCAAGGGGATTCCGGTGAGCAGTTCTTC. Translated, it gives CASSQGDSGEQFF.

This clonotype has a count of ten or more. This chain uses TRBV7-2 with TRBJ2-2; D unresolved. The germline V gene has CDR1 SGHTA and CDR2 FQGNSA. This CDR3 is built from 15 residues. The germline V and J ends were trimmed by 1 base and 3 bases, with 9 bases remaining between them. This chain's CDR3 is CASSLGRQHTGELFF. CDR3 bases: TGTGCCAGCAGCTTAGGACGCCAGCACACCGGGGAGCTGTTTTTT.

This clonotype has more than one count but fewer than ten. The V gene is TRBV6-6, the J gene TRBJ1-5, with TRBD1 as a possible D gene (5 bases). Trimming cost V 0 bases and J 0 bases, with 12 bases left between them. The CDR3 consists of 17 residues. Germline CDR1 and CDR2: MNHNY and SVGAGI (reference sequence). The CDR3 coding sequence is TGTGCCAGCAGTTACTCCCGGGACCATTATAGCAATCAGCCCCAGCATTTT. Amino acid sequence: CASSYSRDHYSNQPQHF.

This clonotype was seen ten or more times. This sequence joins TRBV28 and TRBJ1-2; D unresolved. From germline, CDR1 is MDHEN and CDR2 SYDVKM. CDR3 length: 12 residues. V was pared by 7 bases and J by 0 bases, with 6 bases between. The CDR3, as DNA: TGTGCCAGCACCGGACCTAACTATGGCTACACCTTC. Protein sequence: CASTGPNYGYTF.

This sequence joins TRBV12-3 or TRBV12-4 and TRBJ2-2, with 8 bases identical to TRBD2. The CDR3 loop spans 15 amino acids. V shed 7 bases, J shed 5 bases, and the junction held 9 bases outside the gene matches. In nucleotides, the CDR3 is TGTGCCAGCAACCTAGGGGCTAGCGGGACCGGGGAGCTGTTTTTT. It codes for CASNLGASGTGELFF.

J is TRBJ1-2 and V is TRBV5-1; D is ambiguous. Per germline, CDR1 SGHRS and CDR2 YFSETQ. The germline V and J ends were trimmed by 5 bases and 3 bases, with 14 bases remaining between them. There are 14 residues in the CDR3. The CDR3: CASRSDDLDYGYTF. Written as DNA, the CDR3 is TGCGCCAGCAGGTCCGACGACTTGGACTATGGCTACACCTTC.

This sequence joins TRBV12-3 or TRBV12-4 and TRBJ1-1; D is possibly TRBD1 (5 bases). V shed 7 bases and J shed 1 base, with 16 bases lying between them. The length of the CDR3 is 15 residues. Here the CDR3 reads CASKQRGAGNTEAFF. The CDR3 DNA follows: TGTGCCAGCAAACAAAGGGGCGCTGGGAACACTGAAGCTTTCTTT.

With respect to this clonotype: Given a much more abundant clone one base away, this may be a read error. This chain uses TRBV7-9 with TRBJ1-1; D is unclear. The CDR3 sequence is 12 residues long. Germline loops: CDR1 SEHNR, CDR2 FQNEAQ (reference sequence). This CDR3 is CTSSYTDIEAFF. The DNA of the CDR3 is TGTACCAGCAGCTATACCGACATTGAAGCTTTCTTT.

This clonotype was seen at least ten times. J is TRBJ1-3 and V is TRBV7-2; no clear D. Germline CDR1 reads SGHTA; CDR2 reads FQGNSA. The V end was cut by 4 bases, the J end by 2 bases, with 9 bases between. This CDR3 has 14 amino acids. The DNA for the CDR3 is TGTGCCAGCAGCTCTCCAGTAGCTGGAAACACCATATATTTT. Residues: CASSSPVAGNTIYF.

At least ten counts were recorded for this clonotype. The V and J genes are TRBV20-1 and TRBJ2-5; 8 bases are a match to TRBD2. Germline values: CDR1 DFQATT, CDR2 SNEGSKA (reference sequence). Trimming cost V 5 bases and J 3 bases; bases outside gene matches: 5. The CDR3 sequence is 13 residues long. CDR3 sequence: CSAAPGLEETQYF. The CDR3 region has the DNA TGCAGTGCTGCCCCGGGACTAGAAGAGACCCAGTACTTC.

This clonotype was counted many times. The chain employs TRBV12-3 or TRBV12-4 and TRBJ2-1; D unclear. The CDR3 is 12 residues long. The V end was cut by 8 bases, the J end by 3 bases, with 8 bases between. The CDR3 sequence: CASANYYNEQFF. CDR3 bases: TGTGCCAGCGCAAACTACTACAATGAGCAGTTCTTC.

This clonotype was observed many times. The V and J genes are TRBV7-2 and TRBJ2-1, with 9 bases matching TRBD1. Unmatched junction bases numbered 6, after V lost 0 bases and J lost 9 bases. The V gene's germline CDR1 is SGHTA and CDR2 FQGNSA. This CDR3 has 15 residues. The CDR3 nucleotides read TGTGCCAGCAGCTTAGCTTGGACAGGGGAAAGTGAGCAGTTCTTC. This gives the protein CASSLAWTGESEQFF.

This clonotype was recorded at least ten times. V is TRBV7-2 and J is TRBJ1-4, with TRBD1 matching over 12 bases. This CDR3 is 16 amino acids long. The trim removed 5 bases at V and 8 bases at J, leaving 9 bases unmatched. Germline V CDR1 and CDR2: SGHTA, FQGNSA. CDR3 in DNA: TGTGCCAGCAGCCCGGAGGGACAGGGGGCGAGGGAAAAACTGTTTTTT. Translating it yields CASSPEGQGAREKLFF.

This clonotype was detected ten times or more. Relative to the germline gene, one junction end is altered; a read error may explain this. The CDR3 DNA reads TGTGCCAGCAGTCCAAAGTGGGGGGCCTCCGTCCTCTTC. This gives the protein CASSPKWGASVLF. The gene calls are TRBV27 and TRBJ2-1, with D tentatively TRBD1 or TRBD2 (6 bases each). Looked up from germline, CDR1 is MNHEY and CDR2 is SMNVEV (reference sequence). This CDR3 is 13 amino acids long.

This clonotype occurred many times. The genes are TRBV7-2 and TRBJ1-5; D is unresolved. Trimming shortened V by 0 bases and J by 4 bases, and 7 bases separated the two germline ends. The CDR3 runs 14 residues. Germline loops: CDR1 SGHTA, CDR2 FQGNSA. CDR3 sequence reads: CASSLAGNNQPQHF. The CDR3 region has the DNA TGTGCCAGCAGCTTAGCAGGGAATAATCAGCCCCAGCATTTT.

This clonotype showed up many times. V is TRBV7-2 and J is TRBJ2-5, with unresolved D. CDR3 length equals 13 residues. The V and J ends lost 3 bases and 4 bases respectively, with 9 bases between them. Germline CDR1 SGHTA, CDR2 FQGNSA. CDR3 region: CASSLGRGETQYF. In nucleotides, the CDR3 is TGTGCCAGCAGCTTGGGTAGAGGAGAGACCCAGTACTTC.

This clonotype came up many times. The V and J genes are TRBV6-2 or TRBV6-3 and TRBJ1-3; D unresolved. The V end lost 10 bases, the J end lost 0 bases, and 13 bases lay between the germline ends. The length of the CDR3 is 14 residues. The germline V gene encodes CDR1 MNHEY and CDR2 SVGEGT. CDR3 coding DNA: TGTGCCACCCTCCTTGGGAACTCTGGAAACACCATATATTTT. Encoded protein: CATLLGNSGNTIYF.

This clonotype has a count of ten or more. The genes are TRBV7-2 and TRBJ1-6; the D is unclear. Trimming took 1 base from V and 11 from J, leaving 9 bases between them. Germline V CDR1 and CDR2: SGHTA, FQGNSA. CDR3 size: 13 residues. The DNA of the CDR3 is TGTGCCAGCAGCTTAGGGCCTCTTCCACCCCTCCACTTT. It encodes CASSLGPLPPLHF.

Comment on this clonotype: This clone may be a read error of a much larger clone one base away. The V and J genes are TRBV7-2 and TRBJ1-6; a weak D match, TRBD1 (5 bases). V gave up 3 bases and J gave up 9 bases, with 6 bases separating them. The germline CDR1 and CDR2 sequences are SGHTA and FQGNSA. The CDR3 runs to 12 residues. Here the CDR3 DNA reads TGTGCCAGCAGCTTCAGGGCTTCACCCCTCCACTTT. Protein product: CASSFRASPLHF.